This record covers a single T cell receptor beta chain. Its specificity is unknown. This sample stems from a study of human T cells and chemical hapten exposure. Findings and limits, study-wide: TCRs exceeding 1 in 1000 frequency stayed unchanged with DPC sensitization.

Unique molecular identifiers were affixed to discrete cDNA molecules within the library. As handled by the study authors: Across samples, TCR counts had a median of about 92,000 and ranged from roughly 23,224 to 700,000. TCRdb re-derived calls from the RACE reads in MiXCR, one entry per CDR3 protein. TCRdb's processing, not the study's, gives the V and J calls here. In the table there are some 350,000 distinct CDR3 sequences, under 6.5% of which are singletons. The time point denotes: patch test 2, 6 weeks after DPC sensitization. Treatment meaning: therapeutic diphenylcyclopropenone sensitization with weekly scalp DPC. Alopecia patients between 18 and 70 years old and suitable for DPC were used as donors. CDR3 length equals 18 residues. V lost 5 bases and J 4 bases, leaving 24 bases between the germline ends. Germline V gene sequence: CDR1 SGHTA, CDR2 FQGNSA.

The clonotype originates from a woman aged 18-29 years with alopecia areata. Some clones in this sample may be carry-over from other donors' samples. Here the sequenced sample was whole blood, taken in connection with sensitization to the hapten diphenylcyclopropenone (DPC). This chain connects TRBV7-2 to TRBJ1-5; the D gene is possibly TRBD1 (6 bases). The CDR3 region has the DNA TGTGCCAGCAGCATCCTTCACAGGGTCCTCCTCCCTAATCAGCCCCAGCATTTT. It yields the protein CASSILHRVLLPNQPQHF.